A single sample is the source of the 24 T cell receptor beta chains below, sequenced in a study of beta chain features in type 1 diabetes. What was sequenced were expressed TCRB transcripts, since all of the isolated RNA had been reverse transcribed. Measured with immunoSEQ multiplex PCR; TCRdb has only the in-frame clones, and not every one. Of about 650,000 clones listed, around an eighth are singletons. The antigens these receptors bind are not known. Points from the study as a whole: Type 1 diabetes patients showed a moderate but significant shortening of TCRB CDR3s in all four CD4+ subsets.

Material: naive CD4+ T cells from blood. The source of these receptors is a young man with type 1 diabetes.

V and J are TRBV2 and TRBJ1-4; a possible D gene is TRBD1 (5 bases). There are 15 residues in the CDR3. The germline V gene has CDR1 SNHLY and CDR2 FYNNEI. V dropped 6 bases and J dropped 2 bases, with 13 bases sitting between them. The CDR3 here is CASRMGLWTNEKLFF. CDR3 nucleotides: TGTGCCAGCAGGATGGGGCTCTGGACTAATGAAAAACTGTTTTTT.

The chain uses TRBV5-1 and TRBJ1-4, with 7 bases fitting TRBD1. J lost 4 bases, V lost 0 bases, and 9 bases had no gene match. Germline values: CDR1 SGHRS, CDR2 YFSETQ. CDR3 length equals 17 residues. The CDR3 region has the DNA TGCGCCAGCAGCTTGGAGGGACAGCCGGCAATTAATGAAAAACTGTTTTTT. It encodes CASSLEGQPAINEKLFF.

For this clone: In the same sample, other DNA sequences code for this CDR3. The chain employs TRBV5-1 and TRBJ1-1, with 8 bases identical to TRBD1. The CDR3 is made up of 15 amino acids. Germline lookup yields CDR1 SGHRS and CDR2 YFSETQ. Losses at the gene ends were 0 bases for V and 1 base for J; bases not matched to a gene: 2. The DNA for the CDR3 is TGCGCCAGCAGCTTGGTTGGACAGGGGAACACTGAAGCTTTCTTT. It translates to CASSLVGQGNTEAFF.

This clone was counted between two and nine times. The gene calls are TRBV9 and TRBJ1-1; weak D call: TRBD1 (6 bases). The CDR3 covers 15 residues. With 4 bases removed from V and 4 bases from J, the gap between germline ends came to 17 bases. Germline values: CDR1 SGDLS, CDR2 YYNGEE. The CDR3 region is CASSSSGGAGTEAFF. The CDR3 coding sequence is TGTGCCAGCAGCTCTAGTGGGGGGGCGGGCACTGAAGCTTTCTTT.

In its sample, this clone was seen a few times. J is TRBJ2-1 and V is TRBV20-1; D gene unclear. The germline V gene encodes CDR1 DFQATT and CDR2 SNEGSKA (reference sequence). The CDR3 sequence is 10 residues long. The germline V and J ends were trimmed by 2 bases and 6 bases, with 2 bases remaining between them. As DNA, the CDR3 is TGCAGTGCTAGAACCAATGAGCAGTTCTTC. This encodes CSARTNEQFF.

The sample holds a few counts of this clone. The chain combines TRBV5-1 with TRBJ1-2; 7 positions match TRBD1. J was trimmed by 4 bases and V by 0 bases; bases with no gene match: 6. The CDR3 spans 15 residues. Germline loops: CDR1 SGHRS, CDR2 YFSETQ. The DNA for the CDR3 is TGCGCCAGCAGCTTGGGAGGACAGGTTCTCTATGGCTACACCTTC. It specifies CASSLGGQVLYGYTF.

Only a few counts were recorded for this clone. The V and J genes are TRBV19 and TRBJ2-2; 14 positions match TRBD2. Trimming removed 5 bases from V and 8 bases from J; junction bases left unmatched: 7. CDR1 LNHDA and CDR2 SQIVND come from the germline V gene (reference sequence). The CDR3 length is 16 residues. For the CDR3, the DNA is TGTGCCAGTAGTGCCGGGACTAGCGGGGGTGAAGGGGAGCTGTTTTTT. It codes for CASSAGTSGGEGELFF.

V is TRBV5-1 and J is TRBJ2-7; D possibly uses TRBD1 or TRBD2 (5 bases each). V lost 1 base and J lost 2, with 13 bases in between. CDR1 is SGHRS and CDR2 is YFSETQ in the germline V gene. CDR3 length: 15 amino acids. This CDR3 reads CASSLPAGRTYEQYF. In DNA form, the CDR3 reads TGCGCCAGCAGCTTGCCGGCAGGGAGAACCTACGAGCAGTACTTC.

This clone appeared a few times. This chain links TRBV9 with TRBJ2-2, with D possibly TRBD2 on 5 matching bases. The length of the CDR3 is 13 residues. Deletions cut 3 bases from V and 4 bases from J, with 7 bases between. The germline V gene has CDR1 SGDLS and CDR2 YYNGEE. CDR3 in amino acids: CASSAGSTGELFF. CDR3 bases: TGTGCCAGCAGCGCGGGAAGCACCGGGGAGCTGTTTTTT.

The chain links TRBV29-1 to TRBJ2-7; no definite D call. CDR3 length: 11 amino acids. Trimming removed 1 base from V and 7 bases from J, with 8 bases in between. Looked up from germline, CDR1 is SQVTM and CDR2 is ANQGSEA. CDR3 DNA sequence: TGCAGCGTTGAAGTCTTAGAAGAGCAGTACTTC. This gives the protein CSVEVLEEQYF.

This clone appeared a few times. This sequence joins TRBV4-2 and TRBJ2-5; 8 bases are shared with TRBD2. The trim removed 4 bases at V and 4 bases at J, leaving 8 bases unmatched. This CDR3 has 15 residues. Germline V gene lookup returns CDR1 LGHNA and CDR2 YNFKEQ. The CDR3 nucleotides are TGTGCCAGCAGCCTCAGCGGGGGCCAAGGAGAGACCCAGTACTTC. Residues: CASSLSGGQGETQYF.

The V and J genes are TRBV7-6 and TRBJ1-6; 8 bases line up with TRBD1. Germline CDR1 is SGHVS and CDR2 is FNYEAQ. Germline trimming cut 6 bases from V and 9 bases from J; bases unmatched to any gene: 10. The CDR3 extends over 15 amino acids. In nucleotides, the CDR3 is TGTGCCAGCAGGGACACAGGGGGTGGGGGTTCACCCCTCCACTTT. This gives the protein CASRDTGGGGSPLHF.

This chain connects TRBV5-4 to TRBJ2-1; 9 nucleotides match TRBD1. The length of the CDR3 is 16 residues. J gave up 5 bases and V 1 base, and 7 bases lay outside the gene matches. Germline V gives CDR1 SGHNT, CDR2 YYREEE (reference sequence). CDR3 region: CASSLLPGQGNNEQFF. CDR3 in DNA: TGTGCCAGCAGCTTGTTGCCGGGACAGGGAAACAATGAGCAGTTCTTC.

The DNA of the CDR3 is TGTGCCAGCAGCTTACCCCCGACCCTCAATCAGCCCCAGCATTTT. It codes for CASSLPPTLNQPQHF. V gene TRBV7-2 combines with J gene TRBJ1-5; D remains ambiguous. Germline V CDR1 and CDR2: SGHTA, FQGNSA. The CDR3 is 15 residues long. Trimming removed 2 bases from V and 3 bases from J, with 11 bases in between. Using reference TRBV7-2 and TRBJ1-5 for the parts outside the CDR3, the full variable domain is GAGVSQSPSNKVTEKGKDVELRCDPISGHTALYWYRQSLGQGLEFLIYFQGNSAPDKSGLPSDRFSAERTGGSVSTLTIQRTQQEDSAVYLCASSLPPTLNQPQHFGDGTRLSIL.

This clone has more than one count but fewer than ten. This chain uses TRBV4-3 with TRBJ1-2; 10 bases line up with TRBD1. In germline, CDR1 is LGHNA, CDR2 YSLEER. The CDR3 is 15 amino acids. J was trimmed by 2 bases and V by 3 bases; bases with no gene match: 3. CDR3 region: CASSQGTGDNYGYTF. CDR3 nucleotide sequence: TGCGCCAGCAGCCAGGGGACAGGGGACAACTATGGCTACACCTTC.

The J gene is TRBJ2-1, the V gene TRBV7-9; D not resolved. CDR1 and CDR2 (germline): SEHNR, FQNEAQ (reference sequence). Trimming stripped 2 bases from V and 8 bases from J, with 13 bases between. There are 14 residues in the CDR3. The CDR3 loop reads CASSLQPHSDEQFF. CDR3 nucleotides: TGTGCCAGCAGCTTACAACCACATTCGGATGAGCAGTTCTTC. Full variable domain (missing parts from reference TRBV7-9 and TRBJ2-1): DTGVSQNPRHKITKRGQNVTFRCDPISEHNRLYWYRQTLGQGPEFLTYFQNEAQLEKSRLLSDRFSAERPKGSFSTLEIQRTEQGDSAMYLCASSLQPHSDEQFFGPGTRLTVL.

The V and J genes are TRBV19 and TRBJ2-7; 9 bases map to TRBD1. The V and J ends lost 1 base and 1 base, in that order; junction bases with no gene match: 8. CDR3 size: 17 residues. Germline CDR1 LNHDA, CDR2 SQIVND (reference sequence). The CDR3 coding sequence is TGTGCCAGTAGTATAGCCGGGACAGGGCCGAAATCCTACGAGCAGTACTTC. This translates into CASSIAGTGPKSYEQYF.

In its sample, this clone was seen a few times. The gene calls are TRBV10-3 and TRBJ2-3; D unclear. The CDR3 spans 16 residues. V was pared by 0 bases and J by 0 bases, with 10 bases between. Per germline, CDR1 ENHRY and CDR2 SYGVKD. The CDR3: CAISESQAPSTDTQYF. In DNA, the CDR3 is TGTGCCATCAGTGAGTCGCAGGCCCCTAGCACAGATACGCAGTATTTT.

V gene TRBV7-8 combines with J gene TRBJ2-7, with D unresolved. V was pared by 5 bases and J by 5 bases, with 16 bases between. This CDR3 is 14 amino acids long. Germline loops: CDR1 SGHVS, CDR2 FQNEAQ. CDR3 sequence (DNA): TGTGCCAGCAGCCTCCAAGCACAGAGCCACGAGCAGTACTTC. Protein: CASSLQAQSHEQYF.

The rearrangement uses TRBV6-5 and TRBJ2-4; D ambiguous. CDR3 length: 14 residues. V lost 6 bases and J 1 base, leaving 10 bases between the germline ends. Germline-derived CDR1 and CDR2 are MNHEY and SVGAGI. The DNA of the CDR3 is TGTGCCAGCAGACAGATTACGGCCAAAAACATTCAGTACTTC. Encoded protein: CASRQITAKNIQYF.

This sequence joins TRBV9 and TRBJ2-3; 7 nucleotides align to TRBD1. Losses at the gene ends were 4 bases for V and 7 bases for J; bases not matched to a gene: 15. The CDR3 consists of 16 residues. CDR1 and CDR2 (germline): SGDLS, YYNGEE. The CDR3 DNA sequence: TGTGCCAGCAGCCCCATGGGTAGGACAGGAGGAAATACGCAGTATTTT. This translates into CASSPMGRTGGNTQYF.

The chain recombines TRBV6-5 with TRBJ1-4; D unresolved. The germline V gene encodes CDR1 MNHEY and CDR2 SVGAGI. V lost 0 bases to trimming and J lost 5 bases, with 10 bases between them. This CDR3 spans 15 amino acids. This CDR3 is CASSYSGQRNEKLFF. CDR3 nucleotides: TGTGCCAGCAGTTACTCGGGCCAGCGGAATGAAAAACTGTTTTTT.

The chain recombines TRBV11-2 with TRBJ2-5; either TRBD1 or TRBD2 may fit D (5 bases each). The germline V and J ends were trimmed by 2 bases and 4 bases, with 17 bases remaining between them. The germline gives CDR1 SGHAT, CDR2 FQNNGV. This CDR3 region has 16 residues. The CDR3 DNA follows: TGTGCCAGCAGCTTATTCCGGGACCCCCAGGGAGAGACCCAGTACTTC. It translates to CASSLFRDPQGETQYF.

The chain joins TRBV19 to TRBJ1-6, with a possible D match to TRBD1 (6 bases). The CDR3 loop spans 14 amino acids. V gave up 7 bases and J gave up 9 bases, with 16 bases separating them. Germline assignment: CDR1 LNHDA and CDR2 SQIVND (reference sequence). Written as DNA, the CDR3 is TGTGCCAGTAAACACAGGGTACGAGGTTCACCCCTCCACTTT. Translation gives CASKHRVRGSPLHF. The variable domain in full, completed from reference TRBV19 and TRBJ1-6, reads DGGITQSPKYLFRKEGQNVTLSCEQNLNHDAMYWYRQDPGQGLRLIYYSQIVNDFQKGDIAEGYSVSREKKESFPLTVTSAQKNPTAFYLCASKHRVRGSPLHFGNGTRLTVT.